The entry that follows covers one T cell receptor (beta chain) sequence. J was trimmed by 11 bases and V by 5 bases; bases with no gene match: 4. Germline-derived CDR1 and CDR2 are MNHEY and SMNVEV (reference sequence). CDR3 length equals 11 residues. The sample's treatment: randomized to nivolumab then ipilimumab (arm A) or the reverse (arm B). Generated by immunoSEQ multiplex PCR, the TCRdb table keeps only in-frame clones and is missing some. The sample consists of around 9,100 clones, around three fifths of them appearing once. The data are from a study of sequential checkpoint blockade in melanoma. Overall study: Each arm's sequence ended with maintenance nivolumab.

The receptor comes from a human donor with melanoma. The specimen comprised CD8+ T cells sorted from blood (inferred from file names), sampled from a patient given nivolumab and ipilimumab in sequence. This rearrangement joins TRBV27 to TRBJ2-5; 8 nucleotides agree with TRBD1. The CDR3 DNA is TGTGCCAGCAGTCAGGGACAGGTGCAGTACTTC. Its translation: CASSQGQVQYF.